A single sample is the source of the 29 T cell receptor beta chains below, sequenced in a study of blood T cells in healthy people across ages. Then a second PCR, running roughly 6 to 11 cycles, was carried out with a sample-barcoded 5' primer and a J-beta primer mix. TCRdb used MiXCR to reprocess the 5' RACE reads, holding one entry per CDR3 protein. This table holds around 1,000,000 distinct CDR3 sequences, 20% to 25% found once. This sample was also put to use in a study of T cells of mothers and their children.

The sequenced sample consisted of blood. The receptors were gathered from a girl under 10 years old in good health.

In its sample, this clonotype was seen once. CDR3 nucleotide sequence: TGCGCCAGCAGCCAAGATACAGGGCTTTGGGAAAAACTGTTTTTT. Translating it yields CASSQDTGLWEKLFF. This sequence joins TRBV4-3 and TRBJ1-4; TRBD1 might be the D (6 bases). The germline V gene has CDR1 LGHNA and CDR2 YSLEER. The CDR3 runs 15 residues. V lost 0 bases, J lost 8 bases, and 13 bases lay in between.

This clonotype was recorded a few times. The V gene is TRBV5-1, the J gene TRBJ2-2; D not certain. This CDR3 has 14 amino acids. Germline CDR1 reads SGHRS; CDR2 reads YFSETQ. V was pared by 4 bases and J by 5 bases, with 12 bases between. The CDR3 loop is CASSGLTDTGELFF. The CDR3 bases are TGCGCCAGCAGCGGGCTAACAGATACCGGGGAGCTGTTTTTT.

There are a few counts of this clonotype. CDR3 loop: CASSTPLQGKVTGELFF. In DNA, the CDR3 is TGCGCCAGCAGCACACCATTACAGGGCAAGGTCACCGGGGAGCTGTTTTTT. The chain employs TRBV5-1 and TRBJ2-2; D is possibly TRBD1 (6 bases). CDR3 length: 17 residues. V lost 4 bases to trimming and J lost 4 bases, with 20 bases between them. Germline V gives CDR1 SGHRS, CDR2 YFSETQ.

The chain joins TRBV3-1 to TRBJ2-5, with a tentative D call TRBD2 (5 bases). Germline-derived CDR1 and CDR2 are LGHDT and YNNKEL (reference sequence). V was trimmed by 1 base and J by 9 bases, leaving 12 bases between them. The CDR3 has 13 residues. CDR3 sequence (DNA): TGTGCCAGCAGCCAAGTTGAGGGATCGGCCCAGTACTTC. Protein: CASSQVEGSAQYF.

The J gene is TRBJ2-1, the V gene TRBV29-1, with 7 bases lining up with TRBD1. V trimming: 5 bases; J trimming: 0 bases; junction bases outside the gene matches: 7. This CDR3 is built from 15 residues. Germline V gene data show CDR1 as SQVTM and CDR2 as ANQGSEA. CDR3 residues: CSVLEGAGSYNEQFF. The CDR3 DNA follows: TGCAGCGTTTTAGAGGGGGCCGGCTCCTACAATGAGCAGTTCTTC.

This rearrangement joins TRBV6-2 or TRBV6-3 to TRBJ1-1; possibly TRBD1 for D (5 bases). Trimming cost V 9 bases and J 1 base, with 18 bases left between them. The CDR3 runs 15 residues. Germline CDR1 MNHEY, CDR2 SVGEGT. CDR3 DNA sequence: TGTGCCAGTAGTCGCGCCGGGACGGCGAACACTGAAGCTTTCTTT. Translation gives CASSRAGTANTEAFF.

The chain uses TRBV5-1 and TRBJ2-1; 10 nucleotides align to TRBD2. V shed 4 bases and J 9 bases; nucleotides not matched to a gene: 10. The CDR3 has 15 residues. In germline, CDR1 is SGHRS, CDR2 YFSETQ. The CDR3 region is CASSGATSGPGEQFF. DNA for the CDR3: TGCGCCAGCAGCGGAGCGACTAGCGGGCCTGGTGAGCAGTTCTTC.

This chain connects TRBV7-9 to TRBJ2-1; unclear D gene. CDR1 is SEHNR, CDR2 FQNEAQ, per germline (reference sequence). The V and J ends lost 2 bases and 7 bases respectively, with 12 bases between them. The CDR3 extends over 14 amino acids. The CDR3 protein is CASSLSLNGNEQFF. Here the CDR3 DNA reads TGTGCCAGCAGCTTATCCTTAAATGGAAATGAGCAGTTCTTC.

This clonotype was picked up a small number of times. The CDR3: CSARIGTYNEQFF. The CDR3 bases are TGCAGTGCTAGGATCGGGACATACAATGAGCAGTTCTTC. The V and J genes are TRBV20-1 and TRBJ2-1; a weak D match, TRBD1 (6 bases). V was clipped by 3 bases and J by 4 bases, with 10 bases between them. This CDR3 contains 13 residues. Germline CDR1 is DFQATT and CDR2 is SNEGSKA (reference sequence).

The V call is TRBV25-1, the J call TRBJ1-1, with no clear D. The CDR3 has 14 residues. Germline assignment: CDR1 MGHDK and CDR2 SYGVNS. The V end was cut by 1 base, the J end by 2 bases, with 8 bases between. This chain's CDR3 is CASSEFRENTEAFF. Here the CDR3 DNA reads TGTGCCAGCAGTGAATTCCGGGAAAACACTGAAGCTTTCTTT.

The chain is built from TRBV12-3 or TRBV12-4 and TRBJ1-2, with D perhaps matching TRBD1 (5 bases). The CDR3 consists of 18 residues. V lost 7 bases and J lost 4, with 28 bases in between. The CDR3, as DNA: TGTGCCAGCACCGATACCCTTAAGACAGATTTCTCCTCCTATGGCTACACCTTC. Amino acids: CASTDTLKTDFSSYGYTF.

In DNA, the CDR3 is TGCGCCAGCAGCTTGGCCGGGGCCCCTGAAGCTTTCTTT. Its protein is CASSLAGAPEAFF. The chain is built from TRBV5-1 and TRBJ1-1; maybe TRBD1 (5 bases). CDR1 and CDR2 (germline): SGHRS, YFSETQ. This CDR3 spans 13 amino acids. V was pared by 0 bases and J by 6 bases, with 9 bases between.

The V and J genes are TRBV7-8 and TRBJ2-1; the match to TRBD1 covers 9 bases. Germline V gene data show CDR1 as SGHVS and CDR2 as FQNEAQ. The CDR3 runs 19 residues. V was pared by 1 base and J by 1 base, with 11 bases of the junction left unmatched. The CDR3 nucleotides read TGTGCCAGCAGCTTAGGCCGGACAGGGGCTTCGAAGTCCTACAATGAGCAGTTCTTC. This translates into CASSLGRTGASKSYNEQFF.

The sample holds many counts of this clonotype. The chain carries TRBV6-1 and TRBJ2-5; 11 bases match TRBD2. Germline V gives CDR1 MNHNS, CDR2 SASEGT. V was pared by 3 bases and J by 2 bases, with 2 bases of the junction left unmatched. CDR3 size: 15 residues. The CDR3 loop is CASSDLAGGQETQYF. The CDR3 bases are TGTGCCAGCAGTGATTTAGCGGGGGGGCAAGAGACCCAGTACTTC.

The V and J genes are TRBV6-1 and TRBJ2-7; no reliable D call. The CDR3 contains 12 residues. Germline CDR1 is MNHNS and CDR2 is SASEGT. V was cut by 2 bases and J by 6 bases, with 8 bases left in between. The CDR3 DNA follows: TGTGCCAGCAGTGAACCGCCCTCCGAGCAGTACTTC. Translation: CASSEPPSEQYF.

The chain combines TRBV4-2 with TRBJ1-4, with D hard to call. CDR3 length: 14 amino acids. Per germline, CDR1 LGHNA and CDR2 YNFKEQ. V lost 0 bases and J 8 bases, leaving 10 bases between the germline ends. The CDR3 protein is CASSQDRPGEKLFF. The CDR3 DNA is TGTGCCAGCAGCCAAGATCGTCCAGGAGAAAAACTGTTTTTT.

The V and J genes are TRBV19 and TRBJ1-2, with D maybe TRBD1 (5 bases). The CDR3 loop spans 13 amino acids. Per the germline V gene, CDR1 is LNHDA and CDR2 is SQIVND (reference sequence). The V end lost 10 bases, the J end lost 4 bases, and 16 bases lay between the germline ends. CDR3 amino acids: CATRVGAGYGYTF. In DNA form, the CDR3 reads TGTGCCACCAGGGTGGGTGCGGGCTATGGCTACACCTTC.

For the CDR3, the DNA is TGTGCCAGCAGTGAATCCCCCAACCTGATACCCCTCCACTTT. This translates into CASSESPNLIPLHF. The V and J genes are TRBV25-1 and TRBJ1-6; D gene uncertain. V was shortened by 1 base and J by 12 bases, with 13 bases between the two germline ends. Germline values: CDR1 MGHDK, CDR2 SYGVNS. CDR3 length: 14 residues.

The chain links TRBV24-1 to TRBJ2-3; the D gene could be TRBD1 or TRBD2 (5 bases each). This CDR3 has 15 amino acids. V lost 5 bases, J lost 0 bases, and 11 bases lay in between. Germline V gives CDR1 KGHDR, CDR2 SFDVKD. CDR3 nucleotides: TGTGCCACCAGTGGGGACGCAACTAGCACAGATACGCAGTATTTT. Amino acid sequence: CATSGDATSTDTQYF.

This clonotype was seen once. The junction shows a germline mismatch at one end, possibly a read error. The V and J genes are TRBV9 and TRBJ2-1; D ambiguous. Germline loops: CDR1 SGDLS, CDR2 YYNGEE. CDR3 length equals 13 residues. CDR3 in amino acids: CASSVEAYDEQFF. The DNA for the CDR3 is TGTGCCAGCAGCGTAGAGGCCTACGATGAGCAGTTCTTC.

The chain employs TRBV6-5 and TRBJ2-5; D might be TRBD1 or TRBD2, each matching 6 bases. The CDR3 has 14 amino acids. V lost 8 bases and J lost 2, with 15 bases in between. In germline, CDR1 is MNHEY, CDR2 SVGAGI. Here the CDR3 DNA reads TGTGCCAGCCGGAGGGGGATAGCGCAAGAGACCCAGTACTTC. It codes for CASRRGIAQETQYF.

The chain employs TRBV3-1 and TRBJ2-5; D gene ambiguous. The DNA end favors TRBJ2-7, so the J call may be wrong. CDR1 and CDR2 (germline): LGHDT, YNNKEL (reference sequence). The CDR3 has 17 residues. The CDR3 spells CASSQATTPSASYEQYF. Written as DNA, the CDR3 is TGTGCCAGCAGCCAAGCCACCACCCCTAGTGCCTCCTACGAGCAGTACTTC.

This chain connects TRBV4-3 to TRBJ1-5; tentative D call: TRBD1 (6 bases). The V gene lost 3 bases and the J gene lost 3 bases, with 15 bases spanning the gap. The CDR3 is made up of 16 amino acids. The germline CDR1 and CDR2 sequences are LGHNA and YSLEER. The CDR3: CASSQALGQNNQPQHF. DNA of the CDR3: TGCGCCAGCAGCCAGGCCCTCGGACAGAACAATCAGCCCCAGCATTTT.

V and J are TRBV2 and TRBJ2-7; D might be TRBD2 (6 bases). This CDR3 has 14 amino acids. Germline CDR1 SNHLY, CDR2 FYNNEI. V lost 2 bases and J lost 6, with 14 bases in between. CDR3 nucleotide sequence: TGTGCCAGCAGTGAACAAGCGGGTCTGGGCGAGCAGTACTTC. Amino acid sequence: CASSEQAGLGEQYF.

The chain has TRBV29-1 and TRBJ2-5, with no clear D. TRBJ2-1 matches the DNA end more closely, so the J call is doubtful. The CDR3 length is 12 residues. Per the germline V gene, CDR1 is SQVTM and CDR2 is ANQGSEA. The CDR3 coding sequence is TGCAGCGTTGAAGCTGAAGACAATGAGCAGTTCTTC. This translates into CSVEAEDNEQFF.

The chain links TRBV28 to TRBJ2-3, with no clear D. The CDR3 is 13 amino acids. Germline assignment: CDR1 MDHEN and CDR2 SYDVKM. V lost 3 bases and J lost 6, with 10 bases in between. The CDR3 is CASSFRLGDTQYF. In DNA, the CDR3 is TGTGCCAGCAGTTTCCGGCTGGGGGATACGCAGTATTTT.

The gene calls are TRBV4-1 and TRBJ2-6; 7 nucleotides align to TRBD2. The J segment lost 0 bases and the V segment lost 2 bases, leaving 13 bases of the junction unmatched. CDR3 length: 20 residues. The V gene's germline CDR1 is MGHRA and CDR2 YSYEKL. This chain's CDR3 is CASSQPGRGLGYSGANVLTF. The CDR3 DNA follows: TGCGCCAGCAGCCAACCAGGGAGGGGTTTGGGGTACTCTGGGGCCAACGTCCTGACTTTC.

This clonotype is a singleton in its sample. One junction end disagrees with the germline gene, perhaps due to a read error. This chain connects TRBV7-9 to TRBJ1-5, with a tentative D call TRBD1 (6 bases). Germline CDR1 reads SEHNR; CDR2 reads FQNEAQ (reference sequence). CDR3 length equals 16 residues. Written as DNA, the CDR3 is TGTGCCGGCAGCCCCGGACAGACATATAGCAATCAGCCCCAGCATTTT. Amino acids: CAGSPGQTYSNQPQHF.

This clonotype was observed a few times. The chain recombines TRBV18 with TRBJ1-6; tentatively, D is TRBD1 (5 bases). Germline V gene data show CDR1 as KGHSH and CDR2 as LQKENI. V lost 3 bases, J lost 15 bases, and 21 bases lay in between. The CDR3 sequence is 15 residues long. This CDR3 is CASSPQRDGTSGLHF. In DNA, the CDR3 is TGTGCCAGCTCACCGCAGAGGGACGGAACCTCGGGCCTCCACTTT.